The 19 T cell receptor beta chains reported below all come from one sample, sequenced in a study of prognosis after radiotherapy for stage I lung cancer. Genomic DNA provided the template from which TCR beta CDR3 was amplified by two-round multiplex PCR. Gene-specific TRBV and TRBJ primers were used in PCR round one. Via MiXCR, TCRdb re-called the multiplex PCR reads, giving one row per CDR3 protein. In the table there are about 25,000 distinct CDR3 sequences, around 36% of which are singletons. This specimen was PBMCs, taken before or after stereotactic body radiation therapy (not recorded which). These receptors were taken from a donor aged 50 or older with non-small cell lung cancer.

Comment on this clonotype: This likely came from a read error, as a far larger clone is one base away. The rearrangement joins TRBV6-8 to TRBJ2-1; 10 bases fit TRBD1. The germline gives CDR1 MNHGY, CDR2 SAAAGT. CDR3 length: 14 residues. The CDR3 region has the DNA TGTGCCAGCAGTAACCGGGACAGGGGTAAGGAGCAGCTCTTC. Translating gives CASSNRDRGKEQLF.

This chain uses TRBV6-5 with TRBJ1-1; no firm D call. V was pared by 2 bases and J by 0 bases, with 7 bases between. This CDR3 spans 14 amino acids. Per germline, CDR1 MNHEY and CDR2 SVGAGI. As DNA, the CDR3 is TGTGCCAGCAGTTACCTGGACTTGAACACTGAAGCTTTCTTT. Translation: CASSYLDLNTEAFF.

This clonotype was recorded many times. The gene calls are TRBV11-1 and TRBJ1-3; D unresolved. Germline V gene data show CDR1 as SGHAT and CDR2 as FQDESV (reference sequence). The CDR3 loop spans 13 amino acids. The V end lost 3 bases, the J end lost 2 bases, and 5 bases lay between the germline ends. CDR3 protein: CASSLGTGNTIYF. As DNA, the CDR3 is TGTGCCAGCAGCTTGGGGACTGGAAACACCATATATTTT.

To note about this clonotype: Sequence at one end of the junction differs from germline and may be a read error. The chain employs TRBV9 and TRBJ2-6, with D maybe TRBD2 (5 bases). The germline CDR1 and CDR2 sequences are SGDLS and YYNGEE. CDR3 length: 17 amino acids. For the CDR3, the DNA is TGTGCCAGTAGCGCCCCTGCGTTCGAAGCTGGGGACAACGTCCTGACTTTC. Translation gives CASSAPAFEAGDNVLTF.

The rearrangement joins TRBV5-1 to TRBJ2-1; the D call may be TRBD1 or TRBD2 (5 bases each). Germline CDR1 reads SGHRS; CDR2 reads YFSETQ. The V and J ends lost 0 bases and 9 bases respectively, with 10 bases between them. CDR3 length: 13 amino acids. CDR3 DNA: TGCGCCAGCAGCTTGGTGCAGAGGGGTGAGCAGTTCTTC. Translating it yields CASSLVQRGEQFF.

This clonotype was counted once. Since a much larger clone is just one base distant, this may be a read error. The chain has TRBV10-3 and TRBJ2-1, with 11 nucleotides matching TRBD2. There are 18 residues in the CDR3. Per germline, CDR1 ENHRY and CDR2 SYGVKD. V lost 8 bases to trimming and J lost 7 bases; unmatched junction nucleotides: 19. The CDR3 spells CAIGGGLAGRVVLNEQFF. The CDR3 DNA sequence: TGTGCCATCGGGGGCGGACTAGCGGGTCGGGTGGTGTTGAATGAGCAGTTCTTC.

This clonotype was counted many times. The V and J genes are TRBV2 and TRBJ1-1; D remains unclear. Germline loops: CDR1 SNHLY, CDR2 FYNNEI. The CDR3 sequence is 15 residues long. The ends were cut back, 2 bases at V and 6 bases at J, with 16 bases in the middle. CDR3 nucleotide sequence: TGTGCCAGCAGTGAATTGGAGGGAGGGATGTCTGAAGCTTTCTTT. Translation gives CASSELEGGMSEAFF.

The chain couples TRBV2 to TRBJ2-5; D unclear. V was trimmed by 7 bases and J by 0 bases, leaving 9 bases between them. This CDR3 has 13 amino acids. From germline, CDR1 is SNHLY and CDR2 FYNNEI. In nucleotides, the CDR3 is TGTGCCAGCATTGATCGGTACCAAGAGACCCAGTACTTC. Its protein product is CASIDRYQETQYF. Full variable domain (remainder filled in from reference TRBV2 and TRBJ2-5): EPEVTQTPSHQVTQMGQEVILRCVPISNHLYFYWYRQILGQKVEFLVSFYNNEISEKSEIFDDQFSVERPDGSNFTLKIRSTKLEDSAMYFCASIDRYQETQYFGPGTRLLVL.

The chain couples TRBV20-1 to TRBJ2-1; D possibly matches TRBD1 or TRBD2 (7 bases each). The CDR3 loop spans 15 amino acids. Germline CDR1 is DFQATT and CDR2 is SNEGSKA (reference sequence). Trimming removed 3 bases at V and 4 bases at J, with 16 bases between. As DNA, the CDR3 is TGCAGTGCTAGGTCCAGGGGGGGTGAATACAATGAGCAGTTCTTC. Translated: CSARSRGGEYNEQFF.

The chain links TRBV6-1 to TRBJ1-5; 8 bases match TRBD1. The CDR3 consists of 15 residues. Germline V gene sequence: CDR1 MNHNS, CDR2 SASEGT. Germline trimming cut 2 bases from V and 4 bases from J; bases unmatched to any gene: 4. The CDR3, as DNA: TGTGCCAGCAGTGAATTCGGGACAGGTAATCAGCCCCAGCATTTT. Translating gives CASSEFGTGNQPQHF.

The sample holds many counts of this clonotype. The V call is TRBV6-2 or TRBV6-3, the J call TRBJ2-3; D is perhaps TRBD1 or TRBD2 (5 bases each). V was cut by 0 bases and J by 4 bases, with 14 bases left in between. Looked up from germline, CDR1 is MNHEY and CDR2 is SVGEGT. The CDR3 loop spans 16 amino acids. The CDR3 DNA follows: TGTGCCAGCAGTTACTCACCCCACCGGGGCGCAGATACGCAGTATTTT. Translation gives CASSYSPHRGADTQYF.

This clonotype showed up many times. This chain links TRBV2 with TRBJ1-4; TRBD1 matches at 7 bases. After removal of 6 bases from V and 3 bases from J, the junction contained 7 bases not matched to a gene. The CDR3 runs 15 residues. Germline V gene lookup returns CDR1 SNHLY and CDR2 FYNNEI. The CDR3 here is CASRGRTGSNEKLFF. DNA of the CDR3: TGTGCCAGCAGAGGAAGGACAGGCTCTAATGAAAAACTGTTTTTT.

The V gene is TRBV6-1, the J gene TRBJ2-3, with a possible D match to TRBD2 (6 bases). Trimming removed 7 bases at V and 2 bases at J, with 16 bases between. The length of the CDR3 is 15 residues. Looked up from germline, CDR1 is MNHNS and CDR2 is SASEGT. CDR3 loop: CASNMVGGSTDTQYF. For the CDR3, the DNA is TGTGCCAGCAATATGGTGGGAGGATCCACAGATACGCAGTATTTT.

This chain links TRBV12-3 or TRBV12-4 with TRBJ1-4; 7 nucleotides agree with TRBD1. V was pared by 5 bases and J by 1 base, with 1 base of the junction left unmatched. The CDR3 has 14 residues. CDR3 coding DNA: TGTGCCAGCAGTCGACAGGGAACTAATGAAAAACTGTTTTTT. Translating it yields CASSRQGTNEKLFF.

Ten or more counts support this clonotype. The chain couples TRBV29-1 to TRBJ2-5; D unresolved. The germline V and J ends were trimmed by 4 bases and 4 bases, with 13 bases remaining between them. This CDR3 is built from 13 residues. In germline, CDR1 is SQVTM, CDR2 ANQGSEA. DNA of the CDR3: TGCAGCGTTGTCTTATTAGGTGGAGAGACCCAGTACTTC. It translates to CSVVLLGGETQYF.

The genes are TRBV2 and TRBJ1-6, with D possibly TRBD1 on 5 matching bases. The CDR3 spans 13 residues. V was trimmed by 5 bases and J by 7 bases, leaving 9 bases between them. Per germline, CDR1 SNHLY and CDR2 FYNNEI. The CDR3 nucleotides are TGTGCCAGCAGTACCCCAGGGAATTCACCCCTCCACTTT. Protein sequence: CASSTPGNSPLHF.

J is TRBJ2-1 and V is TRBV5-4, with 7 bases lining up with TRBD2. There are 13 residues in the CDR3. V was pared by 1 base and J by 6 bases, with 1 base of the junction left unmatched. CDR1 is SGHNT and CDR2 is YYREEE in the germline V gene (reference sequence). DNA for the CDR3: TGTGCCAGCAGCTTGTGGGGGGGCAATGAGCAGTTCTTC. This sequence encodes CASSLWGGNEQFF.

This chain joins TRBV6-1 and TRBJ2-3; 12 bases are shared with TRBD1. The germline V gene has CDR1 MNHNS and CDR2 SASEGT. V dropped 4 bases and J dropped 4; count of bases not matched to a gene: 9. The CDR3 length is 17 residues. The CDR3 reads CASSVGDRGLLADTQYF. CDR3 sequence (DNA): TGTGCCAGCAGTGTCGGGGACAGGGGGCTCCTAGCAGATACGCAGTATTTT.

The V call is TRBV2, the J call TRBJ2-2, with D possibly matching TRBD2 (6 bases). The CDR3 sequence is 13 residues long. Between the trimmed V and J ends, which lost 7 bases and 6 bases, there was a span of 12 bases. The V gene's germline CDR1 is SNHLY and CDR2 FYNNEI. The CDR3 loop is CASKSSGAGELFF. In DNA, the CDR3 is TGTGCCAGCAAGTCGTCGGGGGCCGGGGAGCTGTTTTTT.